One sample yielded the 5 T cell receptor beta chains listed below, sequenced in a study of CD8+ T cells in alopecia areata. RNA, once extracted, was reverse transcribed into cDNA for use as the sequencing template. Generated by immunoSEQ multiplex PCR, the TCRdb table keeps only in-frame clones and is missing some. The data hold fewer than 250,000 clones, with roughly three fifths observed a single time. As to treatment: oral pan-JAK inhibitor, 5-10 mg twice daily. Here the sequenced sample was CD4+ T cells sorted from blood, taken at week 49, from a patient treated with tofacitinib. These receptors all stem from a human donor with alopecia areata.

The chain's CDR3 is CATSRAKGAQDGELFF. The DNA of the CDR3 is TGTGCCACCAGCAGAGCCAAGGGGGCCCAAGACGGGGAGCTGTTTTTT. V is TRBV15 and J is TRBJ2-2; 7 bases are a match to TRBD1. J lost 7 bases, V lost 1 base, and 9 bases had no gene match. CDR1 LNHNV and CDR2 YYDKDF come from the germline V gene (reference sequence). This CDR3 comprises 16 residues.

Remarks on this clone: Other DNA sequences in this specimen translate into the identical CDR3. This rearrangement joins TRBV29-1 to TRBJ1-5; D unresolved. The CDR3 has 12 amino acids. The germline V and J ends were trimmed by 4 bases and 3 bases, with 7 bases remaining between them. The germline CDR1 and CDR2 sequences are SQVTM and ANQGSEA. The CDR3 DNA reads as TGCAGCGTTGGCGGATCCAATCAGCCCCAGCATTTT. Residues: CSVGGSNQPQHF.

The rearrangement uses TRBV29-1 and TRBJ2-1; no clear D gene. Deletions cut 4 bases from V and 7 bases from J, with 8 bases between. Germline V gene lookup returns CDR1 SQVTM and CDR2 ANQGSEA. CDR3 length: 11 residues. DNA for the CDR3: TGCAGCGTTGGGTTCCTAAATGAGCAGTTCTTC. Its protein is CSVGFLNEQFF.

This clone was detected once. V and J are TRBV9 and TRBJ2-2, with a possible D match to TRBD1 (5 bases). The germline gives CDR1 SGDLS, CDR2 YYNGEE. CDR3 length: 14 amino acids. The V end lost 4 bases, the J end lost 7 bases, and 14 bases lay between the germline ends. CDR3 sequence (DNA): TGTGCCAGCAGCTCCAGGGTATTCGGCGGGGAGCTGTTTTTT. Its protein product is CASSSRVFGGELFF.

The chain uses TRBV29-1 and TRBJ2-4, with 11 bases lining up with TRBD2. V was clipped by 2 bases and J by 0 bases; unmatched bases: 9. This CDR3 has 18 amino acids. Germline values: CDR1 SQVTM, CDR2 ANQGSEA. CDR3 nucleotide sequence: TGCAGCGTTGAAACTCCTAGCGGGGGGAAACTAGCCAAAAACATTCAGTACTTC. The encoded protein is CSVETPSGGKLAKNIQYF.